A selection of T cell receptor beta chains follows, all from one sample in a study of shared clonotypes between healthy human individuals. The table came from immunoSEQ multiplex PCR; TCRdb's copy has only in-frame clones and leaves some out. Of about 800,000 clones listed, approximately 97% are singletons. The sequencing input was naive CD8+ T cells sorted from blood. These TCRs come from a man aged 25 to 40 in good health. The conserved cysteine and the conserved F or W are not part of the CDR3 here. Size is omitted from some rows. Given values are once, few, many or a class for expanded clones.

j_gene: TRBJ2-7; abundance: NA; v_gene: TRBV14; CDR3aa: ASSQDQGAGYEQY
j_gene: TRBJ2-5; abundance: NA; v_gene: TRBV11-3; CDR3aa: ASSLDSLQETQY
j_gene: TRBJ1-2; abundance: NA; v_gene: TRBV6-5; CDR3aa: ASSFKGQLYGYT
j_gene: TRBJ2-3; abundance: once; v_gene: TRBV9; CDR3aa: ASSSGGGTDTQY
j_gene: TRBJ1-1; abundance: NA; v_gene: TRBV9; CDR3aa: ASSVGSGEGEAF
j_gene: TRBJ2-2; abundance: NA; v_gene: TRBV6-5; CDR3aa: ASSYGISNTGELF
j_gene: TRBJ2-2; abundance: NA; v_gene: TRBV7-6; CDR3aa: ASSLQGSSGELF
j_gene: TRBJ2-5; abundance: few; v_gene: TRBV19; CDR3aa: ASSIMAGETQY
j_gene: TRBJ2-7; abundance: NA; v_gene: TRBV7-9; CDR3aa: ASSLARGDLTYEQY
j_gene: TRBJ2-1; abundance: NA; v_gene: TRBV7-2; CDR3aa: ASSQPLYNEQF
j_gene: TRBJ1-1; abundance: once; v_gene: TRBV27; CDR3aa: ASSLGTANTEAF
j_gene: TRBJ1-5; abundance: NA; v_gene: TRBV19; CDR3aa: ASSIRGDERNQPQH
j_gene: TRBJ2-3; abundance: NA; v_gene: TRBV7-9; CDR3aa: ASSPTIKDTQY
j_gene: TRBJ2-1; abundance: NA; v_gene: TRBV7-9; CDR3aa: ASSLAEISYNEQF
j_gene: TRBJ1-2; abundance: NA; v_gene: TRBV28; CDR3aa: ATQSPGGGYGYT
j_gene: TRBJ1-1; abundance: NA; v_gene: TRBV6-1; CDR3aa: ASSRLRGEYTEAF
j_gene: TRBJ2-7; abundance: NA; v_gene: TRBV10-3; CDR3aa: AISEASSYEQY
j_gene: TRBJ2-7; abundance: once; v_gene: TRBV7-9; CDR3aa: ASTLGRAGEQY
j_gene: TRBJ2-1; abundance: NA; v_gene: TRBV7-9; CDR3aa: ASSLVGIPPAGVSNEQF
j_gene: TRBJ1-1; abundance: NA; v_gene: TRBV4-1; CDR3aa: ASSQDAPMNTEAF
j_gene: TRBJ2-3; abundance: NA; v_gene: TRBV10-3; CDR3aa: AISPGLSSTDTQY
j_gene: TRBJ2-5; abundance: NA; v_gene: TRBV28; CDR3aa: ASRALDRGFKAQY
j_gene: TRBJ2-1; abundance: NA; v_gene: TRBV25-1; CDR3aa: ASSGSDYNEQF
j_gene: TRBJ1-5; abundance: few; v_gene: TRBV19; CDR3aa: ASMPRDRVRSNQPQH
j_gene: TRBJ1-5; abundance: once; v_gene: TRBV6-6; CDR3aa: ASSYQNQPQH
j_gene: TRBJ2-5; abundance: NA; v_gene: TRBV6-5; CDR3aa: ASRRRDTQETQY
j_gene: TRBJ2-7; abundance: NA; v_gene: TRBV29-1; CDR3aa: SVEVQGYEQY
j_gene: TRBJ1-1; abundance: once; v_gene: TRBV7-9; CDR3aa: ASRSTGQTEAF
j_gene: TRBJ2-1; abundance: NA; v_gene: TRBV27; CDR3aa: ASSYGRGGNEQF
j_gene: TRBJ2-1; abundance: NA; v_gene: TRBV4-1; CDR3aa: ASSQGFSGRGNEQF
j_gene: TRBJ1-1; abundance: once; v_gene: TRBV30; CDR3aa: AWSALALNTEAF
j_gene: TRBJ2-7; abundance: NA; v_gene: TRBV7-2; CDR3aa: ASSLGGRYEPYEQY
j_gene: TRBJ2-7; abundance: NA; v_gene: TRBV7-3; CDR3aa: ASSLTREREQY
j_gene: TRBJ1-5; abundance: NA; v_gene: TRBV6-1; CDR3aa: ASSELVGQGFDQPQH
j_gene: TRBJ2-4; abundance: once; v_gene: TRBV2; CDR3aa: ASSEAEGAKNIQY
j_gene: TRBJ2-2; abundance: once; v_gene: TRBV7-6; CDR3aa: ASSLREPNTGELF
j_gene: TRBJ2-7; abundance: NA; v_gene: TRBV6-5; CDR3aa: ASSSTASYEQY
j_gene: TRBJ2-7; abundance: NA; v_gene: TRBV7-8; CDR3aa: ASSPSDRSYEQY
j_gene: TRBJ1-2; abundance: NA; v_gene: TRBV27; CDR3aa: ASSSTTGGVGYT
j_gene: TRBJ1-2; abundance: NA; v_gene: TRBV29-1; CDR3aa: SQKGLSGDNIGYT
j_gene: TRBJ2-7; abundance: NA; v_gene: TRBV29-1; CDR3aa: SVETASYEQY
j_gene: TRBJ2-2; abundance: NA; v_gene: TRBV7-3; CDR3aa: ASRTAENTGELF
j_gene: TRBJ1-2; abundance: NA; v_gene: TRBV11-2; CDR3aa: ASSLPDSNYGYT
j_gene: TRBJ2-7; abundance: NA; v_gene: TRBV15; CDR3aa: ATSPRLAVSYEQY
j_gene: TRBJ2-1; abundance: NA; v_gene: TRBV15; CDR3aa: ATSREGNNYNEQF
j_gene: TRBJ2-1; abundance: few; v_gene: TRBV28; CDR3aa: ASSYNEQF
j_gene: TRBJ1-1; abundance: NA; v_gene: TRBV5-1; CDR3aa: ASFLVPGINEAF
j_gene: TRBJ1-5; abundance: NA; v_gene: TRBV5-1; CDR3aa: ASSLRGGPNQPQH
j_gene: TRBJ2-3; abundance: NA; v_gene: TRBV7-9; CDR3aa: ASSLVGGRNSSTDTQY
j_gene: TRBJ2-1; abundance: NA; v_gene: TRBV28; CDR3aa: ASSIPGTGYNEQF
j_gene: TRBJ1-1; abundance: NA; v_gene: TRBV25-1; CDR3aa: ASSESVSNTEAF
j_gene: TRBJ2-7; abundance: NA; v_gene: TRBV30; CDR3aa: AWRNSYEQY
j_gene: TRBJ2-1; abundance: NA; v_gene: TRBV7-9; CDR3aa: ASSLVAGANNEQF
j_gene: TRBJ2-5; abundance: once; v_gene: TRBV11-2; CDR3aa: ASSTTSGRAGETQY
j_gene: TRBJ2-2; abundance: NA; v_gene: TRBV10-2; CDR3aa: ASLGLAGVEYTGELF